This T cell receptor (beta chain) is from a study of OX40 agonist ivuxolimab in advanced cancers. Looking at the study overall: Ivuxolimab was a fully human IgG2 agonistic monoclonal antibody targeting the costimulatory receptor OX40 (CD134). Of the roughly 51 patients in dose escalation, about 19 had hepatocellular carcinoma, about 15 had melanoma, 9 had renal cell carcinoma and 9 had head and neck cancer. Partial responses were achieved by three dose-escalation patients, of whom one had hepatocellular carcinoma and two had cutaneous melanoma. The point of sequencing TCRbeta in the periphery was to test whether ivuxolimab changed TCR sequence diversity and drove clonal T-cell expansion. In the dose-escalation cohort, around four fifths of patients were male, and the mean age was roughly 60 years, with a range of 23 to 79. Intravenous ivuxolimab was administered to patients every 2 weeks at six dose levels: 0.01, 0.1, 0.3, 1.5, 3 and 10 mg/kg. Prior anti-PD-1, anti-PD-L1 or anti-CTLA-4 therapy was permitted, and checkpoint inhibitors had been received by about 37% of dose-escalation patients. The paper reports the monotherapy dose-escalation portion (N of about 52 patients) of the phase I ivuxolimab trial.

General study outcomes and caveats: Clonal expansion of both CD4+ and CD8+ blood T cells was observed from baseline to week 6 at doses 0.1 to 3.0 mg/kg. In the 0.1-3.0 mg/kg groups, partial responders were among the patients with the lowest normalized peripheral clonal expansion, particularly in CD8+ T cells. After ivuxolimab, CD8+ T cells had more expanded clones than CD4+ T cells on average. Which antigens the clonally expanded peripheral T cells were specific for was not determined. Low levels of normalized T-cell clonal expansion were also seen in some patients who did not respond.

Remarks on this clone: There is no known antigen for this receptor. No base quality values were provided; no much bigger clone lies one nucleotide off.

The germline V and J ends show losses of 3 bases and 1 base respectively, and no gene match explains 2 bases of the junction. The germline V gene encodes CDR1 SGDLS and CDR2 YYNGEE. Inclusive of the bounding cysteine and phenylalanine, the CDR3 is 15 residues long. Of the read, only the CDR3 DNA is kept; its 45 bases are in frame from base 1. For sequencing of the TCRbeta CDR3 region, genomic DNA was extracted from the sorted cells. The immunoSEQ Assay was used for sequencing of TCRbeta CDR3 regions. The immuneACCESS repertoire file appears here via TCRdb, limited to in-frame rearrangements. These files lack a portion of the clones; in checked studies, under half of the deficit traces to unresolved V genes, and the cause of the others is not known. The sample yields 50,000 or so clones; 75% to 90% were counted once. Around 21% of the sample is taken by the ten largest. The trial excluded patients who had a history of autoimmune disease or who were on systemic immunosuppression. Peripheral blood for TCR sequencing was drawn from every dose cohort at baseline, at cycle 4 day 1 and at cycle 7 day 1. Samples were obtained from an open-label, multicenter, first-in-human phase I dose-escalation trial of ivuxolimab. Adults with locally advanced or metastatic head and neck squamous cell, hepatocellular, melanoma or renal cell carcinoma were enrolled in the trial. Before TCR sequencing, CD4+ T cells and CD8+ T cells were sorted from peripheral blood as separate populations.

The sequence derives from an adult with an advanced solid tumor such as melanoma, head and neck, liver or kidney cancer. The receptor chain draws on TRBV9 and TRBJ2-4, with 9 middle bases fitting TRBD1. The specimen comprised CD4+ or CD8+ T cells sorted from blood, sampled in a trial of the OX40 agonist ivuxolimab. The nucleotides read TGTGCCAGCAGCGGCGGACAGGGGGCCAAAAACATTCAGTACTTC. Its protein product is CASSGGQGAKNIQYF.